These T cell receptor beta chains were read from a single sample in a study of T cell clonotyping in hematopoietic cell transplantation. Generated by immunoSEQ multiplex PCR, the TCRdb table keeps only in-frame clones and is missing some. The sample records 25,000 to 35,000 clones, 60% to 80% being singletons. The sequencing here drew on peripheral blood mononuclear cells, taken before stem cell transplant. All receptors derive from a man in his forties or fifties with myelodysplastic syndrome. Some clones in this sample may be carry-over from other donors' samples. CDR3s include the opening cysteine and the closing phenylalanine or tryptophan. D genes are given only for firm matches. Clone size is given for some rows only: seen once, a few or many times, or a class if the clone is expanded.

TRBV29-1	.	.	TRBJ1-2	CSVFLELGGYTF	TGCAGCGTTTTCCTCGAACTGGGGGGCTACACCTTC
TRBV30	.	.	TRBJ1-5	CAWSVDNLKEPQHF	TGTGCCTGGAGTGTTGACAATCTGAAAGAGCCCCAGCATTTT
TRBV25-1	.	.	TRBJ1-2	CASMGMYGYTF	TGTGCCAGCATGGGGATGTATGGCTACACCTTC
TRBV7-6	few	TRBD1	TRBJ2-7	CASSLGGTATYEQYF	TGTGCCAGCAGCTTAGGGGGGACAGCGACCTACGAGCAGTACTTC
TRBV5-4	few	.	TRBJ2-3	CASSLEGGGHTQYF	TGTGCCAGCAGCTTGGAAGGGGGGGGTCATACGCAGTATTTT
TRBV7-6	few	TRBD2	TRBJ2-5	CASSPRTSGQETQYF	TGTGCCAGCAGCCCTAGGACTAGCGGCCAAGAGACCCAGTACTTC
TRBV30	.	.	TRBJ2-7	CAWSVIESPYF	TGTGCCTGGAGTGTAATCGAGTCACCGTACTTC
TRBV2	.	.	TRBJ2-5	CASSEASTQETQYF	TGTGCCAGCAGTGAAGCGTCTACCCAAGAGACCCAGTACTTC
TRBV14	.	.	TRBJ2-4	CASSQGSQRYKNIQYF	TGTGCCAGCAGCCAAGGATCACAGCGATACAAAAACATTCAGTACTTC
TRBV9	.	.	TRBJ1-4	CASSGGGEKLFF	TGTGCCAGCAGCGGCGGAGGGGAAAAACTGTTTTTT
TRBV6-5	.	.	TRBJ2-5	CASRPWDKETQYF	TGTGCCAGCAGGCCCTGGGACAAAGAGACCCAGTACTTC
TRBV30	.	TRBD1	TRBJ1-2	CAWSVGTGGSHGYTF	TGTGCCTGGAGTGTTGGGACAGGGGGGAGCCATGGCTACACCTTC
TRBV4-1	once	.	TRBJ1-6	CASSPEGGRESPLHF	TGCGCCAGCAGCCCCGAGGGGGGGAGGGAATCACCCCTCCACTTT
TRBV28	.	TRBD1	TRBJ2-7	CASTLMRQGSHEQYF	TGTGCCAGCACCCTTATGAGACAGGGGTCCCACGAGCAGTACTTC
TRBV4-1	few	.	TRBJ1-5	CASSQDLNQPQHF	TGCGCCAGCAGCCAAGATCTGAATCAGCCCCAGCATTTT
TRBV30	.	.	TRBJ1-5	CAWSQGADQPQHF	TGTGCCTGGAGCCAGGGAGCAGATCAGCCCCAGCATTTT
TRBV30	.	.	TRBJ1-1	CAWTPQVEAFF	TGTGCCTGGACCCCCCAGGTTGAAGCTTTCTTT
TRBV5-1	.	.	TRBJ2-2	CASSLEANTGELFF	TGCGCCAGCAGCTTGGAGGCCAACACCGGGGAGCTGTTTTTT
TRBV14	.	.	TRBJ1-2	CASSQVEGWLYGYTF	TGTGCCAGCAGCCAAGTGGAGGGTTGGCTCTATGGCTACACCTTC
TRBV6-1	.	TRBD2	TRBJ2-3	CASSGLAGGVYTQYF	TGTGCCAGCAGTGGACTAGCGGGAGGGGTCTATACGCAGTATTTT
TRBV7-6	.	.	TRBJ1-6	CASSLDWSYNSPLHF	TGTGCCAGCAGCTTAGACTGGTCGTATAATTCACCCCTCCACTTT
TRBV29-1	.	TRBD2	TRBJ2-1	CTPGWGSGVSYNEQFF	TGCACCCCCGGGTGGGGTAGCGGGGTTTCCTACAATGAGCAGTTCTTC
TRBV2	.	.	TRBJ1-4	CASKRGEDEKLFF	TGTGCCAGCAAGAGGGGCGAGGATGAAAAACTGTTTTTT
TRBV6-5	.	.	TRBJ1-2	CASSYWGGGYTF	TGTGCCAGCAGTTATTGGGGTGGTGGCTACACCTTC
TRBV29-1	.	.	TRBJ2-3	CSVDRGRSTDTQYF	TGCAGCGTTGACCGGGGCCGATCCACAGATACGCAGTATTTT
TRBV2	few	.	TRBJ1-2	CASSGQGSTYGYTF	TGTGCCAGCTCCGGGCAGGGGAGCACCTATGGCTACACCTTC
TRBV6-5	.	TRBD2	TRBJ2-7	CASSYIPGGTDEQYF	TGTGCCAGCAGTTACATCCCGGGAGGAACAGACGAGCAGTACTTC
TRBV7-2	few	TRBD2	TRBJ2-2	CASRASGASTGELFF	TGTGCCAGCAGAGCCAGCGGGGCGAGCACCGGGGAGCTGTTTTTT
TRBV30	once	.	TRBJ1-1	CAWTQTASRRGRRTEAFF	TGTGCCTGGACTCAAACAGCATCCCGCAGGGGCCGGCGGACTGAAGCTTTCTTT
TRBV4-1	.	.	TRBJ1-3	CASSQGWGAGNTIYF	TGCGCCAGCAGCCAAGGATGGGGGGCTGGAAACACCATATATTTT
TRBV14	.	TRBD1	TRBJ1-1	CASSYMGQLNTEAFF	TGTGCCAGCAGCTATATGGGACAGCTAAACACTGAAGCTTTCTTT
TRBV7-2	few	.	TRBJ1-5	CASSLATGAYGQPQHF	TGTGCCAGCAGCTTAGCTACGGGGGCGTATGGTCAGCCCCAGCATTTT
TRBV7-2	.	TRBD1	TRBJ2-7	CASSRGQGVNYEQYF	TGTGCCAGCAGCCGAGGACAGGGAGTAAACTACGAGCAGTACTTC
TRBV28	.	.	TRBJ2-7	CASSRAGTNFYEQYF	TGTGCCAGCAGTAGAGCCGGGACCAACTTTTACGAGCAGTACTTC
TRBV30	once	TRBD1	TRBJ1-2	CAWSAGQGVYGYTF	TGTGCCTGGAGTGCGGGACAGGGGGTCTATGGCTACACCTTC
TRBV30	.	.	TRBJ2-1	CAWSVPPNEQFF	TGTGCCTGGAGTGTACCCCCCAATGAGCAGTTCTTC
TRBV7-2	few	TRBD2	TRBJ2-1	CASSLTGGYNEQFF	TGTGCCAGCAGCTTAACGGGGGGATACAATGAGCAGTTCTTC
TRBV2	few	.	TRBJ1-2	CASSEAGSYGYTF	TGTGCCAGCAGTGAAGCGGGCAGCTATGGCTACACCTTC
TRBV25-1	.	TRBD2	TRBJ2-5	CASSPHSGSLETQYF	TGTGCCAGCAGTCCCCACAGCGGGAGCTTAGAGACCCAGTACTTC
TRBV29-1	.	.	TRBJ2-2	CSVVVTGELFF	TGCAGCGTTGTGGTAACCGGGGAGCTGTTTTTT
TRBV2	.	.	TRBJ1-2	CASSEGGGYTF	TGTGCCAGCAGTGAAGGGGGGGGCTACACCTTC
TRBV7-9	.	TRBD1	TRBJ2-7	CASSSGQVNEQYF	TGTGCCAGCAGCTCGGGACAGGTTAACGAGCAGTACTTC
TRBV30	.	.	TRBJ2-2	CAWSVLGVTGELFF	TGTGCCTGGAGTGTACTGGGTGTGACCGGGGAGCTGTTTTTT
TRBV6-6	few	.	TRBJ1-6	CASSASAGSPLHF	TGTGCCAGCAGTGCATCGGCCGGTTCACCCCTCCACTTT
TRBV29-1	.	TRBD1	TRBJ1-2	CSVEGQGGRNGYTF	TGCAGCGTCGAGGGACAGGGAGGGAGGAATGGCTACACCTTC
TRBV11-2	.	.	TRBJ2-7	CASTGTNSYEQYF	TGTGCCAGCACAGGGACAAACTCCTACGAGCAGTACTTC
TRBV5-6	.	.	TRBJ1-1	CASSLRAELNTEAFF	TGTGCCAGCAGCTTGAGGGCAGAACTGAACACTGAAGCTTTCTTT
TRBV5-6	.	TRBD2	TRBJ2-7	CASSLTLAGGPSF	TGTGCCAGCAGCTTGACTCTAGCGGGAGGGCCGAGCTTC
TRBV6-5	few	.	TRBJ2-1	CASSFGGEQFF	TGTGCCAGCAGTTTCGGGGGTGAGCAGTTCTTC
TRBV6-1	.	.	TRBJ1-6	CASSDFRLGFDSPLHF	TGTGCCAGCAGTGATTTCAGGTTAGGTTTCGATTCACCCCTCCACTTT
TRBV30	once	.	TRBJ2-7	CAWKTGREQYF	TGTGCCTGGAAGACTGGCCGCGAGCAGTACTTC
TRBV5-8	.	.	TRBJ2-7	CASSFGDSGYEQYF	TGTGCCAGCAGCTTTGGGGACTCCGGCTACGAGCAGTACTTC
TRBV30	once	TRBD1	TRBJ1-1	CAWKGAWAEAFF	TGTGCCTGGAAGGGGGCCTGGGCTGAAGCTTTCTTT
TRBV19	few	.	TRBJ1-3	CASKAPPRQRPSSGNTIYF	TGTGCCAGTAAGGCCCCCCCGAGACAGCGACCGAGCTCTGGAAACACCATATATTTT
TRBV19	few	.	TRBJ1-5	CASSLQGGPLNQPQHF	TGTGCCAGTAGTCTACAGGGAGGGCCCCTCAATCAGCCCCAGCATTTT
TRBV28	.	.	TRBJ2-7	CAGGSSTYEQYF	TGTGCAGGTGGGAGTTCTACCTACGAGCAGTACTTC
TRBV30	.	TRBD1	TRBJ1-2	CAWSRDRASDYGYTF	TGTGCCTGGAGTCGTGACAGGGCTTCGGACTATGGCTACACCTTC
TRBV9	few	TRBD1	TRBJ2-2	CASSRDQRGQDTGELFF	TGTGCCAGCAGCCGAGACCAGAGGGGGCAAGACACCGGGGAGCTGTTTTTT
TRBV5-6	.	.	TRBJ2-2	CASSSGLGTGELFF	TGTGCCAGCAGCTCGGGACTGGGCACCGGGGAGCTGTTTTTT
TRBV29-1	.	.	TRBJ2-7	CSVIPGGEWVSSYEQYF	TGCAGCGTTATCCCCGGCGGGGAATGGGTTAGCTCCTACGAGCAGTACTTC